These 8 T cell receptor beta chains originate from one sample sequenced in a study of OX40 agonist ivuxolimab in advanced cancers. Assay used: immunoSEQ multiplex PCR; TCRdb lists only in-frame clones, some missing. Seen here are around 65,000 clones, roughly 90% observed once, and the top ten hold roughly a sixth. The specimen was CD4+ or CD8+ T cells sorted from blood, collected in a trial of the OX40 agonist ivuxolimab. The receptors originated from an adult with an advanced solid tumor such as melanoma, head and neck, liver or kidney cancer.

On this clone itself: Because it lacks the conserved phenylalanine or tryptophan at the end, this CDR3 is likely a read error. The DNA is left out, because the CDR3 cannot be placed on it with certainty; the CDR3 is given as TCRdb lists it. The chain recombines TRBV7-2 with TRBJ1-1. The CDR3 has 8 amino acids, counting both end residues. Per the germline V gene, CDR1 is SGHTA and CDR2 is FQGNSA. CDR3 sequence reads: CASSNGGI.

This clone showed up just once. The chain links TRBV4-1 to TRBJ1-1; TRBD1 is a possible D gene (5 bases). The ends were cut back, 2 bases at V and 0 bases at J, with 13 bases in the middle. The CDR3 runs to 16 residues. The germline gives CDR1 MGHRA, CDR2 YSYEKL. CDR3 coding DNA: TGCGCCAGCAGCCAACAGGGATCCTCCATGAACACTGAAGCTTTCTTT. Amino acids: CASSQQGSSMNTEAFF.

The genes are TRBV6-1 and TRBJ1-1; D is perhaps TRBD1 (6 bases). Germline V gene data show CDR1 as MNHNS and CDR2 as SASEGT. CDR3 length: 14 residues. Trimming removed 2 bases at V and 8 bases at J, with 15 bases between. CDR3 loop: CASSESGGLREAFF. For the CDR3, the DNA is TGTGCCAGCAGTGAAAGCGGGGGGCTAAGAGAAGCTTTCTTT.

This chain links TRBV2 with TRBJ2-7; TRBD1 might be the D (6 bases). The ends were cut back, 6 bases at V and 3 bases at J, with 9 bases in the middle. Germline lookup yields CDR1 SNHLY and CDR2 FYNNEI. CDR3 length equals 12 residues. CDR3 sequence reads: CASRDSVYEQYF. The CDR3 DNA sequence: TGTGCCAGCAGGGACAGTGTCTACGAGCAGTACTTC. The variable domain in full, completed from reference TRBV2 and TRBJ2-7, reads EPEVTQTPSHQVTQMGQEVILRCVPISNHLYFYWYRQILGQKVEFLVSFYNNEISEKSEIFDDQFSVERPDGSNFTLKIRSTKLEDSAMYFCASRDSVYEQYFGPGTRLTVT.

The chain couples TRBV7-9 to TRBJ2-3; a possible D gene is TRBD2 (5 bases). This CDR3 comprises 15 residues. Trimming removed 5 bases from V and 2 bases from J, with 14 bases in between. Germline values: CDR1 SEHNR, CDR2 FQNEAQ (reference sequence). This CDR3 reads CASSEGYGDTDTQYF. Here the CDR3 DNA reads TGTGCCAGCAGCGAAGGTTACGGGGACACAGATACGCAGTATTTT.

The V gene is TRBV7-9, the J gene TRBJ1-1; 8 bases are shared with TRBD1. CDR1 is SEHNR and CDR2 is FQNEAQ in the germline V gene (reference sequence). The CDR3 runs 15 residues. The J segment lost 4 bases and the V segment lost 5 bases, leaving 9 bases of the junction unmatched. The CDR3 here is CASSILPGGLTEAFF. CDR3 nucleotides: TGTGCCAGCAGCATACTCCCAGGGGGCCTCACTGAAGCTTTCTTT.

This clone was picked up one time. This rearrangement joins TRBV28 to TRBJ1-1; D perhaps matches TRBD1 (5 bases). Germline V gives CDR1 MDHEN, CDR2 SYDVKM. The CDR3 length is 14 residues. With 5 bases removed from V and 4 bases from J, the gap between germline ends came to 14 bases. CDR3 region: CASSPPRVTTEAFF. CDR3 nucleotide sequence: TGTGCCAGCAGTCCTCCCAGGGTGACCACTGAAGCTTTCTTT.

The chain has TRBV27 and TRBJ1-2, with TRBD1 matching over 8 bases. V lost 10 bases and J lost 7; bases outside the gene matches: 17. CDR1 is MNHEY and CDR2 is SMNVEV in the germline V gene (reference sequence). This CDR3 has 15 residues. Here the CDR3 DNA reads TGTGCCAAGCTAACCCGTTACAGGGGGGTTGGTGGCTACACCTTC. This translates into CAKLTRYRGVGGYTF.